Each of the 24 T cell receptor beta chains below was sequenced from the same sample in a study of T cell changes during pregnancy in multiple sclerosis. Only in-frame clones appear in the TCRdb table, and some are missing; sequencing was by immunoSEQ multiplex PCR. This table holds approximately 46,000 clones, about 94% found once. The specimen comprised CD4+ T cells from peripheral blood mononuclear cells, sampled after pregnancy. The receptors come from a female donor with multiple sclerosis, enrolled in a pregnancy study.

The chain uses TRBV30 and TRBJ1-2; tentative D call: TRBD1 (6 bases). The ends were cut back, 2 bases at V and 8 bases at J, with 18 bases in the middle. CDR1 and CDR2 (germline): GTSNPN, SVGIG (reference sequence). The CDR3 length is 14 residues. CDR3 region: CAWSPLSTGSGYTF. CDR3 coding DNA: TGTGCCTGGAGTCCTTTATCCACAGGGAGCGGCTACACCTTC.

V usage is TRBV18 and J usage is TRBJ2-2; D gene ambiguous. This CDR3 contains 14 residues. The germline V gene encodes CDR1 KGHSH and CDR2 LQKENI. Trimming left V 2 bases short and J 3 bases short, with 7 bases between. This chain's CDR3 is CASSPERDTGELFF. Written as DNA, the CDR3 is TGTGCCAGCTCACCAGAGAGAGACACCGGGGAGCTGTTTTTT. The entire variable domain, with the rest obtained from reference TRBV18 and TRBJ2-2, is as follows: NAGVMQNPRHLVRRRGQEARLRCSPMKGHSHVYWYRQLPEEGLKFMVYLQKENIIDESGMPKERFSAEFPKEGPSILRIQQVVRGDSAAYFCASSPERDTGELFFGEGSRLTVL.

This chain uses TRBV28 with TRBJ2-3; the match to TRBD2 covers 9 bases. With 2 bases clipped from V and 4 bases from J, the junction kept 4 bases outside the gene matches. CDR1 and CDR2 from the germline V gene are MDHEN and SYDVKM. There are 15 residues in the CDR3. CDR3 nucleotide sequence: TGTGCCAGCAGTTTAGGCGGGAGGGGGGCAGATACGCAGTATTTT. Translated, it gives CASSLGGRGADTQYF.

This rearrangement joins TRBV19 to TRBJ1-5; TRBD1 might be the D (5 bases). The V end lost 10 bases, the J end lost 1 base, and 11 bases lay between the germline ends. CDR1 LNHDA and CDR2 SQIVND come from the germline V gene (reference sequence). The CDR3 covers 13 residues. CDR3 protein: CATQGFSNQPQHF. CDR3 in DNA: TGTGCCACCCAGGGTTTCAGCAATCAGCCCCAGCATTTT.

The chain joins TRBV28 to TRBJ2-3; 12 bases align to TRBD2. J lost 6 bases, V lost 3 bases, and 7 bases had no gene match. Germline CDR1 is MDHEN and CDR2 is SYDVKM. This CDR3 has 16 amino acids. This CDR3 reads CASSFVTSGRDDTQYF. CDR3 nucleotide sequence: TGTGCCAGCAGTTTCGTGACTAGCGGGAGAGACGATACGCAGTATTTT.

This clone was counted once. The chain joins TRBV4-1 to TRBJ2-5; 7 nucleotides align to TRBD1. After removal of 0 bases from V and 5 bases from J, the junction contained 6 bases not matched to a gene. The CDR3 extends over 15 amino acids. Germline V lookup: CDR1 MGHRA, CDR2 YSYEKL. Here the CDR3 reads CASSQDGQVWETQYF. The CDR3 DNA reads TGCGCCAGCAGCCAAGATGGACAGGTTTGGGAGACCCAGTACTTC.

This rearrangement joins TRBV28 to TRBJ1-4; D gene uncertain. CDR1 MDHEN and CDR2 SYDVKM come from the germline V gene. The CDR3 has 12 amino acids. The V gene lost 6 bases and the J gene lost 8 bases, with 10 bases spanning the gap. CDR3 region: CASSPPREKLFF. DNA of the CDR3: TGTGCCAGCAGCCCCCCCAGGGAAAAACTGTTTTTT. Complete variable domain (other parts from reference TRBV28 and TRBJ1-4): DVKVTQSSRYLVKRTGEKVFLECVQDMDHENMFWYRQDPGLGLRLIYFSYDVKMKEKGDIPEGYSVSREKKERFSLILESASTNQTSMYLCASSPPREKLFFGSGTQLSVL.

The J gene is TRBJ2-2, the V gene TRBV6-5, with TRBD2 as a possible D gene (5 bases). Germline V gives CDR1 MNHEY, CDR2 SVGAGI. V was pared by 6 bases and J by 3 bases, with 11 bases between. The CDR3 is 14 amino acids. CDR3 amino acids: CASSRGPHTGELFF. In nucleotides, the CDR3 is TGTGCCAGCAGCCGCGGGCCCCACACCGGGGAGCTGTTTTTT.

CDR3 sequence (DNA): TGTGCCAGCAGCGGGGGACTAGCGGCACAAGAGACCCAGTACTTC. Protein sequence: CASSGGLAAQETQYF. The chain employs TRBV9 and TRBJ2-5; the match to TRBD2 covers 11 bases. This CDR3 comprises 15 residues. Germline assignment: CDR1 SGDLS and CDR2 YYNGEE. With 3 bases clipped from V and 2 bases from J, the junction kept 3 bases outside the gene matches.

The chain uses TRBV19 and TRBJ2-3; D uncertain. The germline V gene has CDR1 LNHDA and CDR2 SQIVND (reference sequence). The CDR3 is made up of 16 amino acids. V dropped 0 bases and J dropped 2 bases, with 12 bases sitting between them. The DNA of the CDR3 is TGTGCCAGTAGTATAGAGCCGGTACTAATCACAGATACGCAGTATTTT. This translates into CASSIEPVLITDTQYF.

The chain has TRBV7-2 and TRBJ1-2, with a weak D call TRBD1 (5 bases). CDR1 SGHTA and CDR2 FQGNSA come from the germline V gene. This CDR3 region has 13 residues. Trimming left V 6 bases short and J 6 bases short, with 14 bases between. The CDR3 bases are TGTGCCAGCAGGTTCGGGGGTGGGCATGGCTACACCTTC. Amino acid sequence: CASRFGGGHGYTF.

The chain combines TRBV15 with TRBJ2-1; maybe TRBD1 (5 bases). Germline V lookup: CDR1 LNHNV, CDR2 YYDKDF (reference sequence). This CDR3 has 14 residues. Trimming stripped 0 bases from V and 15 bases from J, with 18 bases between. CDR3 residues: CATSRDFQGFRRFF. The CDR3 DNA sequence: TGTGCCACCAGCAGAGATTTCCAGGGTTTCAGGCGGTTCTTC.

V gene TRBV6-5 combines with J gene TRBJ1-1, with 7 bases lining up with TRBD1. The CDR3 loop spans 15 amino acids. Germline CDR1 is MNHEY and CDR2 is SVGAGI. V lost 7 bases, J lost 0 bases, and 8 bases stayed unmatched. The CDR3 region is CASTPDRNLNTEAFF. The CDR3 DNA reads as TGTGCCAGCACCCCGGACAGGAACCTGAACACTGAAGCTTTCTTT.

This clone turned up a few times. CDR3 sequence reads: CASSFTSGTSYNEQFF. CDR3 in DNA: TGCGCCAGCAGCTTTACTAGCGGGACCTCCTACAATGAGCAGTTCTTC. The chain joins TRBV5-1 to TRBJ2-1, with 10 bases identical to TRBD2. The CDR3 loop spans 16 amino acids. Germline V gene data show CDR1 as SGHRS and CDR2 as YFSETQ. The V segment lost 2 bases and the J segment 0 bases; nucleotides outside the gene matches: 2.

The chain employs TRBV5-1 and TRBJ2-1, with TRBD1 as a possible D gene (6 bases). CDR3 length: 15 amino acids. The V gene's germline CDR1 is SGHRS and CDR2 YFSETQ. V lost 3 bases and J lost 7, with 17 bases in between. CDR3 nucleotide sequence: TGCGCCAGCAGCTGGACAGTCAGCGGAGCGAATGAGCAGTTCTTC. Amino acids: CASSWTVSGANEQFF.

This chain connects TRBV27 to TRBJ1-2; D not resolved. Germline CDR1 and CDR2: MNHEY and SMNVEV (reference sequence). Trimming removed 7 bases from V and 1 base from J, with 4 bases in between. The CDR3 covers 11 residues. CDR3 in amino acids: CASTFNYGYTF. The CDR3, as DNA: TGTGCCAGCACCTTTAACTATGGCTACACCTTC.

The chain joins TRBV9 to TRBJ2-3; D unresolved. The V gene's germline CDR1 is SGDLS and CDR2 YYNGEE. V was trimmed by 3 bases and J by 4 bases, leaving 15 bases between them. The CDR3 has 15 amino acids. The CDR3 spells CASSATPTSSDTQYF. CDR3 DNA sequence: TGTGCCAGCAGCGCCACTCCCACTTCCTCAGATACGCAGTATTTT.

This sequence joins TRBV5-4 and TRBJ1-1; D may be TRBD1 (6 bases). V lost 0 bases and J 1 base, leaving 7 bases between the germline ends. Looked up from germline, CDR1 is SGHNT and CDR2 is YYREEE (reference sequence). The CDR3 length is 14 residues. This chain's CDR3 is CASSLGGGNTEAFF. The CDR3 DNA reads TGTGCCAGCAGCTTGGGAGGGGGGAACACTGAAGCTTTCTTT.

This chain uses TRBV15 with TRBJ2-1, with D maybe TRBD1 (5 bases). There are 13 residues in the CDR3. V was clipped by 0 bases and J by 11 bases, with 11 bases between them. Germline lookup yields CDR1 LNHNV and CDR2 YYDKDF (reference sequence). CDR3 sequence reads: CATSRDIQGKQFF. The CDR3 DNA reads TGTGCCACCAGCAGAGATATCCAGGGCAAGCAGTTCTTC.

This chain links TRBV28 with TRBJ2-3; 13 nucleotides agree with TRBD2. The CDR3 runs 19 residues. V lost 6 bases to trimming and J lost 6 bases; unmatched junction nucleotides: 18. CDR1 MDHEN and CDR2 SYDVKM come from the germline V gene. The DNA for the CDR3 is TGTGCCAGCAGCAGCCTGTGGACTAGCGGGGGTGGGGAGGAGGATACGCAGTATTTT. Amino acids: CASSSLWTSGGGEEDTQYF. Variable domain in full (rest from reference TRBV28 and TRBJ2-3): DVKVTQSSRYLVKRTGEKVFLECVQDMDHENMFWYRQDPGLGLRLIYFSYDVKMKEKGDIPEGYSVSREKKERFSLILESASTNQTSMYLCASSSLWTSGGGEEDTQYFGPGTRLTVL.

This sequence joins TRBV20-1 and TRBJ2-1, with 10 bases identical to TRBD2. V was clipped by 5 bases and J by 12 bases; unmatched bases: 4. CDR3 length: 11 amino acids. Germline V gives CDR1 DFQATT, CDR2 SNEGSKA (reference sequence). The chain's CDR3 is CSAERTSGQFF. CDR3 sequence (DNA): TGCAGTGCTGAAAGGACTAGCGGGCAGTTCTTC.

This chain joins TRBV29-1 and TRBJ2-5; 10 nucleotides align to TRBD2. Unmatched junction bases numbered 11, after V lost 1 base and J lost 9 bases. The germline V gene encodes CDR1 SQVTM and CDR2 ANQGSEA. The CDR3 is 15 residues long. The CDR3 nucleotides are TGCAGCGTTGAAGGGGCTAGCGGGAGCCTGGAGGCCCAGTACTTC. Translated: CSVEGASGSLEAQYF.

This rearrangement joins TRBV5-1 to TRBJ2-1; a possible D gene is TRBD1 (6 bases). The V gene's germline CDR1 is SGHRS and CDR2 YFSETQ. The CDR3 runs to 15 residues. V was pared by 4 bases and J by 3 bases, with 14 bases between. Here the CDR3 DNA reads TGCGCCAGCAGCCCTATCCAGGGGAGCTACAATGAGCAGTTCTTC. Protein: CASSPIQGSYNEQFF.

Written as DNA, the CDR3 is TGTGCCAGTACCATGGGGGGGCAGCCCCAGCATTTT. Its translation is CASTMGGQPQHF. This chain connects TRBV19 to TRBJ1-5, with a tentative D call TRBD1 (5 bases). The germline gives CDR1 LNHDA, CDR2 SQIVND (reference sequence). This CDR3 is 12 amino acids long. V was clipped by 7 bases and J by 7 bases, with 11 bases between them.